The entry below describes one T cell receptor (beta chain). The CDR3 length is 20 residues. The V gene's germline CDR1 is DFQATT and CDR2 SNEGSKA (reference sequence). Unmatched junction bases numbered 16, after V lost 0 bases and J lost 3 bases. Primed by a sample-barcoded 5' primer and a J-beta primer mix, a second PCR proceeded for about 6 to 12 cycles. TCRdb re-called the 5' RACE reads with MiXCR, one entry per CDR3 protein. The profile shows 1.6 million or so distinct CDR3 sequences, around 36% of them singletons. This entry belongs to a study of blood T cells in healthy people across ages. The origin of this receptor is a woman in her twenties or thirties in good health. The sequencing input was blood. The genes are TRBV20-1 and TRBJ2-1, with 11 positions matching TRBD2. CDR3 in DNA: TGCAGTGCTAGAGATAGTCCTAGCGGGGGGCCCAGTACACTCTACAATGAGCAGTTCTTC. Protein sequence: CSARDSPSGGPSTLYNEQFF.